This T cell receptor beta chain appears in the sequencing data of a study of yellow fever vaccine responses in identical twins. A single record per CDR3 protein comes from TCRdb applying MiXCR to the RT-PCR reads. Of about 18,000 distinct CDR3 sequences listed, roughly two thirds were seen once; the top ten hold roughly 8.4%. The CDR3 sequence is 15 residues long. The germline V and J ends were trimmed by 3 bases and 6 bases, with 16 bases remaining between them. Germline CDR1 is LNHDA and CDR2 is SQIVND (reference sequence). Regarding this clonotype: Its matching antigen is unknown.

General study findings and limits: Vaccine-induced T cell responses in twins were reportedly observed to appear partly convergent, partly personalized.

The specimen was T cells from blood (PBMCs), unsorted or a sorted subset (not recorded which), collected before or after yellow fever vaccination (not recorded which). The receptor's source is a woman aged 18-29 years who received the yellow fever vaccine. V usage is TRBV19 and J usage is TRBJ2-3; D not resolved. DNA for the CDR3: TGTGCCAGTAGTATTTCGGCCACCGTGAGGGATACGCAGTATTTT. Translated, it gives CASSISATVRDTQYF.